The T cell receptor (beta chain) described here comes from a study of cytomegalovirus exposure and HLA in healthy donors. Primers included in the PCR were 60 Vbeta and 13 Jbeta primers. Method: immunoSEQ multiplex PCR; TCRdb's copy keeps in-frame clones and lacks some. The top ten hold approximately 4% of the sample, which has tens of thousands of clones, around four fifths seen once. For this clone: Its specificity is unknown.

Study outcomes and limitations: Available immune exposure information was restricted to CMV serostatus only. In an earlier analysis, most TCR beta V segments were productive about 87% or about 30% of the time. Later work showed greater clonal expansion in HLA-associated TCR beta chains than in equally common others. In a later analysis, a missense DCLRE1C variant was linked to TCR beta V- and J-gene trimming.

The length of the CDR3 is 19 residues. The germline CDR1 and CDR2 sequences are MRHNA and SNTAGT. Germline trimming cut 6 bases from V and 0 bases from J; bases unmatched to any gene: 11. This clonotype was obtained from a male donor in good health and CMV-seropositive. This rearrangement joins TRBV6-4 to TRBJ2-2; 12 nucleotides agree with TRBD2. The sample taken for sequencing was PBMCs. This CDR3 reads CASSRLAGAEAANTGELFF. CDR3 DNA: TGTGCCAGCAGCCGACTAGCGGGGGCCGAGGCCGCGAACACCGGGGAGCTGTTTTTT.